The source of this TCR beta chain is a study of shared clonotypes between healthy human individuals. Germline V gives CDR1 MNHEY, CDR2 SMNVEV (reference sequence). The CDR3 runs 15 residues. V was shortened by 2 bases and J by 1 base, with 11 bases between the two germline ends. To note about this clone: Different DNA sequences within this sample yield the same CDR3.

Naive CD8 isolation took CD45RO-negative cells positively selected for CCR7 and excluded terminally differentiated effector memory CD45RA+ cells. Caucasian adults living in Nashville, Tennessee, provided all samples. Repertoires were generated with immunoSEQ multiplex PCR, while TCRdb's copy carries only in-frame clones and drops some. The table records some 800,000 clones, more than 85% of them present only once. V is TRBV27 and J is TRBJ2-5; D may match TRBD1 or TRBD2 (5 bases each). Sequencing was performed on naive CD8+ T cells sorted from blood. The receptor's source is a man under 40 in good health. The CDR3 here is CASSLKGRPQETQYF. For the CDR3, the DNA is TGTGCCAGCAGTTTAAAGGGACGTCCCCAAGAGACCCAGTACTTC.